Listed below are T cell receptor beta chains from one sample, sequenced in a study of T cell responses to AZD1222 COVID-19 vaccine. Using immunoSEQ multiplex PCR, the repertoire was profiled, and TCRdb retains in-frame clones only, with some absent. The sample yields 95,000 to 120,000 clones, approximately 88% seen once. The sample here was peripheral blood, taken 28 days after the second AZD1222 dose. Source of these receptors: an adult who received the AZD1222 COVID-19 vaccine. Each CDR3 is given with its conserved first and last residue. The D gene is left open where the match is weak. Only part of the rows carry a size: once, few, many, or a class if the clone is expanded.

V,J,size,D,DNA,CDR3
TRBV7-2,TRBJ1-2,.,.,TGTGCCAGCAGTCCTAGGACCGCTCCGGGCGGCTACACCTTC,CASSPRTAPGGYTF
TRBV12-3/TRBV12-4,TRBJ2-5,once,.,TGTGCCAGCAGTCTCTCGACGGAGCGCGGCCAGTACTTC,CASSLSTERGQYF
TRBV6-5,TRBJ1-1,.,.,TGTGCCAGCAGTTACTCGGGCAGGGGTGGCACTGAAGCTTTCTTT,CASSYSGRGGTEAFF
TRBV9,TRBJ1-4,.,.,TGTGCCAGCAGCGCCGGACAGCAACTCACAACTAATGAAAAACTGTTTTTT,CASSAGQQLTTNEKLFF
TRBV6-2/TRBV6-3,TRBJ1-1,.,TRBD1,TGTGCCAGCAGTTACGGTGGGACAGGGAACACTGAAGCTTTCTTT,CASSYGGTGNTEAFF
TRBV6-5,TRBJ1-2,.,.,TGTGCCAGCAGTATACGGGATCCTAACTATGGCTACACCTTC,CASSIRDPNYGYTF
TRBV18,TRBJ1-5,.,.,TGTGCCAGCTCGGACTTGCCGCATAGCAATCAGCCCCAGCATTTT,CASSDLPHSNQPQHF
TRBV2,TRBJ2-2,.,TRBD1,TGTGCCGCCTCCGGGACAGGGTCGGCCGGGGAGCTGTTTTTT,CAASGTGSAGELFF
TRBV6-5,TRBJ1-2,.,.,TGTGCCAGCAGTTACTCGATTGGGGTGGATGGCTACACCTTC,CASSYSIGVDGYTF
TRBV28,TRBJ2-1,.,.,TGTGCCAGCAGCCCCTATAGTCGAGTTAATGAGCAGTTCTTC,CASSPYSRVNEQFF
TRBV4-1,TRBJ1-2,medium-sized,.,TGCGCCAGCAGCCAAGATCTACAGGGTGCGTCTGGCTACACCTTC,CASSQDLQGASGYTF
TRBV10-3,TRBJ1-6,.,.,TGTGCCATCAGGGCTGCCCGATCACCCCTCCACTTT,CAIRAARSPLHF
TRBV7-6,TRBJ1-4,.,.,TGTGCCAGCAGCTTAGCGCTATGGGGAGGGTTCGAGGAAAAACTGTTTTTT,CASSLALWGGFEEKLFF
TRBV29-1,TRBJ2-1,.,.,TGCAGCGTGACGAAGGGTTTCGCCTACAATGAGCAGTTCTTC,CSVTKGFAYNEQFF
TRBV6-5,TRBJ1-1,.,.,TGTGCCAGCACCTCGGCCAGGGATAACACTGAAGCTTTCTTT,CASTSARDNTEAFF
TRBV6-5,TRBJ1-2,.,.,TGTGCCAGCAGTTACTCTGGGCACTACACCTTC,CASSYSGHYTF
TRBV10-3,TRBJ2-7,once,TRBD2,TGTGCCATCAGTGGGGGACTAGCCGACTACGAGCAGTACTTC,CAISGGLADYEQYF
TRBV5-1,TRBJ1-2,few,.,TGCGCCAGCAGTCTCCAGGGAATAGGGGGCTACACCTTC,CASSLQGIGGYTF
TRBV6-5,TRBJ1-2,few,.,TGTGCCAGCAAGAGGGGGGGTAGTAACTATGGCTACACCTTC,CASKRGGSNYGYTF
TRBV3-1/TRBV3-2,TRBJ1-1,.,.,TGTGCCAGCAGCCAACGTGGGGGGAACACTGAAGCTTTCTTT,CASSQRGGNTEAFF
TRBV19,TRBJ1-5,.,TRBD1,TGTGCCAGTAGTATGGGACAGGGTAGGGGTCAGCCCCAGCATTTT,CASSMGQGRGQPQHF
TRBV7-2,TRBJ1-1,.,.,TGTGCCAGCAGCCCTCAACATGGGAACACTGAAGCTTTCTTT,CASSPQHGNTEAFF
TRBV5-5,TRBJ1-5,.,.,TGTGCCAGCAGCTTGGCGTCAGGGAATCAGCCCCAGCATTTT,CASSLASGNQPQHF
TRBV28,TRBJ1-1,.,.,TGTGCCAGCACCCGAACAACGGGGCAGGGTTCAGCTTTCTTT,CASTRTTGQGSAFF
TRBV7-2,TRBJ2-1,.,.,TGTGCCAGCAGCTTAGCTGGGAACAATGAGCAGTTCTTC,CASSLAGNNEQFF
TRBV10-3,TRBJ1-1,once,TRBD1,TGTGCCATCTATTCCGGGACAGGGGGAATTGCTTTCTTT,CAIYSGTGGIAFF
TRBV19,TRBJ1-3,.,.,TGTGCCAGCTCGGAGGGAAACTCTGGAAACACCATATATTTT,CASSEGNSGNTIYF
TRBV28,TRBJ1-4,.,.,TGTGCCAGCAGTTTACTAGGGGAGAAGGAAAAACTGTTTTTT,CASSLLGEKEKLFF
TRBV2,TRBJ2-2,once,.,TGTGCCAGCAAGGCCCTCTCGGGTATCGGGGAGCTGTTTTTT,CASKALSGIGELFF
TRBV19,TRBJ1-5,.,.,TGTGCCAGTAGTATTACAGGGATGGGGCTAGGTCTTCAGCCCCAGCATTTT,CASSITGMGLGLQPQHF
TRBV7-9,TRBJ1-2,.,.,TGTGCCAGCAGCTTAGAAGGTTATGGCTACACCTTC,CASSLEGYGYTF
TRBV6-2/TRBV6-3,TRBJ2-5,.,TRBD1,TGTGCCAGCAGTTACGGGGACAGAGAGAGCCAAGAGACCCAGTACTTC,CASSYGDRESQETQYF
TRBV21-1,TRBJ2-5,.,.,TGTGCCAGCAGCAGAAATGGTAAAGAGACCCAGTACTTC,CASSRNGKETQYF
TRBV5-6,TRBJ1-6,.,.,TGTGCCAGCAGCTTGTACGCGGGTTATTCACCCCTCCACTTT,CASSLYAGYSPLHF
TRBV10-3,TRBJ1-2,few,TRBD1,TGTGCCACTTCAACAGGGGGAGTCGATGGCTACACCTTC,CATSTGGVDGYTF
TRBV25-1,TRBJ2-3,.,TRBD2,TGTGCCAGCAAGAGCGGGGGCGCCGCAGATACGCAGTATTTT,CASKSGGAADTQYF
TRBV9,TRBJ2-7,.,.,TGTGCCAGCAGCGTAGGAGACGAACCACAGTACTTC,CASSVGDEPQYF
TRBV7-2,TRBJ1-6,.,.,TGTGCCAGCAGCTTCACCGGGAGTGAAAATTCACCCCTCCACTTT,CASSFTGSENSPLHF
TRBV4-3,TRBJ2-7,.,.,TGCGCCAGCAGCCAAGAGACGGACGGAACCTACGAGCAGTACTTC,CASSQETDGTYEQYF
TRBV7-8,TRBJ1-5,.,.,TGTGCCAGCAGCTTAGCGCAGAATCAGCCCCAGCATTTT,CASSLAQNQPQHF
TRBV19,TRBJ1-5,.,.,TGTGCCAGTAGTATCGGCCATTCTAGCAATCAGCCCCAGCATTTT,CASSIGHSSNQPQHF
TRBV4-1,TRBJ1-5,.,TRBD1,TGCGCCAGCAGCCCCGACAGGGCGTATCAGCCCCAGCATTTT,CASSPDRAYQPQHF
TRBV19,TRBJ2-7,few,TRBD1,TGTGCCAGTAGCTTCCAGACAGGGGGAAGCGAGCAGTACTTC,CASSFQTGGSEQYF
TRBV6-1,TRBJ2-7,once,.,TGTGCCAGCAGTGAAGTCGAGACAGGAGGAGGCTACGAGCAGTACTTC,CASSEVETGGGYEQYF
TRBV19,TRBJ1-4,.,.,TGTGCCAGTTACTCGGCTGAAAAACTGTTTTTT,CASYSAEKLFF
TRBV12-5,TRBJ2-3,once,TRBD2,TGTGCTAGTGGTCCCGGGACTAGCGGCACAGATACGCAGTATTTT,CASGPGTSGTDTQYF
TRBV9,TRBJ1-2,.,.,TGTGCCAGCAGCACCCGGGCCACCAAAAACTATGGCTACACCTTC,CASSTRATKNYGYTF
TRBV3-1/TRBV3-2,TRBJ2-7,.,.,TGTGCCAGCAGCCAAGTCGGAGGCTCCTACGAGCAGTACTTC,CASSQVGGSYEQYF